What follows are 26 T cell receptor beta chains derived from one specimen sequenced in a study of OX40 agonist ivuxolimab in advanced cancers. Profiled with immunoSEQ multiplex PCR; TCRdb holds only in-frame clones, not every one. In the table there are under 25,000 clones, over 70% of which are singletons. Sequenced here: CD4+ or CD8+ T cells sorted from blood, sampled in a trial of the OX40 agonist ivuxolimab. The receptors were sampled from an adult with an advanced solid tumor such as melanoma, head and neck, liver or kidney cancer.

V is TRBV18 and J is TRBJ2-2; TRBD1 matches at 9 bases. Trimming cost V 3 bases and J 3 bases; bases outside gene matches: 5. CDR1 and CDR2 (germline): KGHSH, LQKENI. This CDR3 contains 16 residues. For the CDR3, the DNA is TGTGCCAGCTCACCTCCTGACAGGGGGGACACCGGGGAGCTGTTTTTT. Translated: CASSPPDRGDTGELFF.

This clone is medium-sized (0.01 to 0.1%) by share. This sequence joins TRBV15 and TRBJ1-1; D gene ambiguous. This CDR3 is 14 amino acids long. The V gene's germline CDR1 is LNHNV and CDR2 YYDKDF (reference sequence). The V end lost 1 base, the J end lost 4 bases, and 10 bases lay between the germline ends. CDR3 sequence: CATSRGGSATEAFF. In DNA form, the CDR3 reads TGTGCCACCAGCAGAGGGGGATCCGCCACTGAAGCTTTCTTT.

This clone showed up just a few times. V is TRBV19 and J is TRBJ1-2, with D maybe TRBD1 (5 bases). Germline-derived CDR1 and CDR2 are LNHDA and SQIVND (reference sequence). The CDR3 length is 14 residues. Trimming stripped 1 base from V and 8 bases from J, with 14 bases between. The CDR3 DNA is TGTGCCAGTAGTATAGGCAATCAGGGAGACGGCTACACCTTC. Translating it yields CASSIGNQGDGYTF.

CDR3 amino acids: CASSLLAGGAEQFF. Here the CDR3 DNA reads TGTGCCAGCAGTTTACTAGCGGGAGGAGCTGAGCAGTTCTTC. The chain couples TRBV27 to TRBJ2-1; 11 nucleotides align to TRBD2. CDR3 size: 14 residues. J gave up 9 bases and V 2 bases, and 3 bases lay outside the gene matches. Germline V gives CDR1 MNHEY, CDR2 SMNVEV (reference sequence).

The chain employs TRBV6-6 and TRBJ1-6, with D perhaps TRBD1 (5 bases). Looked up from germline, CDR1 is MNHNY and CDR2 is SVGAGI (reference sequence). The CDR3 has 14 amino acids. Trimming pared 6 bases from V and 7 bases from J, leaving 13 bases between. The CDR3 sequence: CASRQPGRNSPLHF. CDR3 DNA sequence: TGTGCCAGCAGACAACCGGGACGGAATTCACCCCTCCACTTT.

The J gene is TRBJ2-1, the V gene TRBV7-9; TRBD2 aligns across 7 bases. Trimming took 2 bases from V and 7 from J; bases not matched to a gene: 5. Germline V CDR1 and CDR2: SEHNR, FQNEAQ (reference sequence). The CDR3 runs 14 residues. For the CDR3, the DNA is TGTGCCAGCAGCTTAAGCGGGGTAGTAAATGAGCAGTTCTTC. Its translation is CASSLSGVVNEQFF.

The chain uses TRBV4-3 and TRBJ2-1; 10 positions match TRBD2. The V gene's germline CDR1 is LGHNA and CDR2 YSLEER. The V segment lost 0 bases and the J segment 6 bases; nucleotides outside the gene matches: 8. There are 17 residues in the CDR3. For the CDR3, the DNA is TGCGCCAGCAGCCAAGATCCTGCTAGCGGGGGCCTCAATGAGCAGTTCTTC. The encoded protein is CASSQDPASGGLNEQFF.

The CDR3, as DNA: TGTGCCAGCAGTTACGGGGAAAACACTGAAGCTTTCTTT. Protein sequence: CASSYGENTEAFF. The V and J genes are TRBV6-5 and TRBJ1-1; D not certain. This CDR3 contains 13 residues. V lost 2 bases, J lost 2 bases, and 6 bases lay in between. The germline CDR1 and CDR2 sequences are MNHEY and SVGAGI.

The CDR3 DNA reads TGTGCCAGTAGTATGAAAGGACCGCACTACGAGCAGTACTTC. Amino acid sequence: CASSMKGPHYEQYF. This sequence joins TRBV19 and TRBJ2-7; D unresolved. The CDR3 has 14 residues. V lost 3 bases and J 3 bases, leaving 12 bases between the germline ends. The germline V gene encodes CDR1 LNHDA and CDR2 SQIVND (reference sequence).

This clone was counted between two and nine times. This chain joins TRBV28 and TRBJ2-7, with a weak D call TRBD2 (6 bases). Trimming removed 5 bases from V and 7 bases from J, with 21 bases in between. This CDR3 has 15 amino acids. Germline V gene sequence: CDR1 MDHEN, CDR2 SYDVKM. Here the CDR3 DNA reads TGTGCCAGCAGTGCCGCCCTCGGCGGAGGGTGGGAGCAGTACTTC. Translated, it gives CASSAALGGGWEQYF. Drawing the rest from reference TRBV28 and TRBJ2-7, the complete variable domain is DVKVTQSSRYLVKRTGEKVFLECVQDMDHENMFWYRQDPGLGLRLIYFSYDVKMKEKGDIPEGYSVSREKKERFSLILESASTNQTSMYLCASSAALGGGWEQYFGPGTRLTVT.

Here the CDR3 reads CASSDSTSTDTDTQYF. The CDR3 DNA follows: TGTGCCAGCAGCGACTCTACTAGCACAGACACAGATACGCAGTATTTT. The chain employs TRBV5-6 and TRBJ2-3, with a tentative D call TRBD2 (6 bases). Germline values: CDR1 SGHDT, CDR2 YYEEEE. Deletions cut 4 bases from V and 2 bases from J, with 17 bases between. This CDR3 spans 16 amino acids.

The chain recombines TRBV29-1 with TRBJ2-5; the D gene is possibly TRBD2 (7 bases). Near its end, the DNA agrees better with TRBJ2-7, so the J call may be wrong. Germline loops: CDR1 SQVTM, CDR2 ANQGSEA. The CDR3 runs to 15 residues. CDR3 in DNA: TGCAGCGTTGAAGATGGAGGGGGGGGAAAGTACGAGCAGTACTTC. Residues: CSVEDGGGGKYEQYF.

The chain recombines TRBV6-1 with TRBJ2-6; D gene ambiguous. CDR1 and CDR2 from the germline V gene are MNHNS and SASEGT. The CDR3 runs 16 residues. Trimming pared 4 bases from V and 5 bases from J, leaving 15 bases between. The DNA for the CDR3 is TGTGCCAGCAGTGGTTATGCACAAAGTCGGGCCAACGTCCTGACTTTC. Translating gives CASSGYAQSRANVLTF.

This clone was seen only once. CDR3 sequence: CASSLPARPNTDTQYF. In nucleotides, the CDR3 is TGTGCCAGCAGCCTCCCGGCCAGGCCTAACACAGATACGCAGTATTTT. The chain carries TRBV6-6 and TRBJ2-3; no definite D call. In germline, CDR1 is MNHNY, CDR2 SVGAGI (reference sequence). Trimming took off 6 bases at V and 2 bases at J, with 18 bases between the two ends. The CDR3 sequence is 16 residues long.

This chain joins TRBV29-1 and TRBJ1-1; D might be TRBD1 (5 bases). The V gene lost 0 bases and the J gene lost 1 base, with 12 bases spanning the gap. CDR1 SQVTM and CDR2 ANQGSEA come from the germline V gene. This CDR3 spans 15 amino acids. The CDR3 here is CSVEDWRGPNTEAFF. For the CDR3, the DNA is TGCAGCGTTGAAGATTGGCGGGGACCGAACACTGAAGCTTTCTTT.

The CDR3 coding sequence is TGTGCCAGCAGCGCAAATACCGGGGAGCTGTTTTTT. This sequence encodes CASSANTGELFF. The rearrangement joins TRBV9 to TRBJ2-2; no firm D call. The CDR3 extends over 12 amino acids. Trimming removed 3 bases at V and 5 bases at J, with 5 bases between. CDR1 is SGDLS and CDR2 is YYNGEE in the germline V gene.

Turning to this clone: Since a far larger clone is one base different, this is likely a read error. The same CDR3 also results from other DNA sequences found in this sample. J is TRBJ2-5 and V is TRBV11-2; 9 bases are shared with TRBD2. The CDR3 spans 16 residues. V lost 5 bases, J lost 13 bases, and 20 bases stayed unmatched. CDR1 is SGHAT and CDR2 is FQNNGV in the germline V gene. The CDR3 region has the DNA TGTGCCAGCAGCCAAGATTTCCCCCTGGCGGGGGGGCTCCCGTACTTC. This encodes CASSQDFPLAGGLPYF.

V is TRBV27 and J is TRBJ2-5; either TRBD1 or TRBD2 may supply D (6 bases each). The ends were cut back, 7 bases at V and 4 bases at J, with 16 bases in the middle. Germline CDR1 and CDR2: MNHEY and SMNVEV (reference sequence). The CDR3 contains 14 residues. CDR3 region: CASKDPRGRETQYF. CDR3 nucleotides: TGTGCCAGCAAAGACCCCCGGGGGCGAGAGACCCAGTACTTC.

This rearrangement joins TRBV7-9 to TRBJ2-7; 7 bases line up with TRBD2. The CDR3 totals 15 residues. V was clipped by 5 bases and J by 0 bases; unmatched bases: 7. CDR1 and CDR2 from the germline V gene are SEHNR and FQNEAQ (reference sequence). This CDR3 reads CASSPSGTSSYEQYF. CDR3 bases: TGTGCCAGCAGCCCGAGCGGGACGAGCTCCTACGAGCAGTACTTC.

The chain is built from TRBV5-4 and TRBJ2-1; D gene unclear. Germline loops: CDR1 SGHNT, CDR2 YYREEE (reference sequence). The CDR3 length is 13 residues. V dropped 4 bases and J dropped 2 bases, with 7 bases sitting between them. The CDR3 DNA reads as TGTGCCAGCAGCCCTTCGACCTACAATGAGCAGTTCTTC. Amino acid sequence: CASSPSTYNEQFF.

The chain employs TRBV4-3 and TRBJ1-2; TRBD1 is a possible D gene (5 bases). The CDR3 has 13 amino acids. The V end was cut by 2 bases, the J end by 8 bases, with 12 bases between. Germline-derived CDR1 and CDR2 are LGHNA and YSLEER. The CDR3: CASSQTGGRGYTF. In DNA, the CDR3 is TGCGCCAGCAGCCAAACGGGGGGAAGGGGCTACACCTTC.

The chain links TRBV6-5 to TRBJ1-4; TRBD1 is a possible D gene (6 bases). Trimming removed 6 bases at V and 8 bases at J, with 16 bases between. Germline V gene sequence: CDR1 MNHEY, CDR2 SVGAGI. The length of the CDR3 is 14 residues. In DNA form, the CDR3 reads TGTGCCAGCAGGGCGGACAGCCCAGCAGAAAAACTGTTTTTT. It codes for CASRADSPAEKLFF.

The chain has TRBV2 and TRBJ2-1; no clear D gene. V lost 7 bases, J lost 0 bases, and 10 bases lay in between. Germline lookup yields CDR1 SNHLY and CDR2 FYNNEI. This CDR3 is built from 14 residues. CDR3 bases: TGTGCCAGCATCGACCACTTCTCCTACAATGAGCAGTTCTTC. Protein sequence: CASIDHFSYNEQFF.

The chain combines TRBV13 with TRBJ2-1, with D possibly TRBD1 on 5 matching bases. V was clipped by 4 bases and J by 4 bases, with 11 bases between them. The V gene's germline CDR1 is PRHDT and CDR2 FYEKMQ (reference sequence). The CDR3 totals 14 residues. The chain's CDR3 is CASSSLTEYNEQFF. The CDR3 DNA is TGTGCCAGCAGCTCGCTGACAGAGTACAATGAGCAGTTCTTC.

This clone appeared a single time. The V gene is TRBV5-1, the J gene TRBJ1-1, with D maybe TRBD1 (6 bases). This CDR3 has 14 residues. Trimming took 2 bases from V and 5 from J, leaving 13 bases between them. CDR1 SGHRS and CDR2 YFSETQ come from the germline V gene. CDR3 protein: CASSLGRGWTEAFF. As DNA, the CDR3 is TGCGCCAGCAGCTTAGGGAGGGGGTGGACTGAAGCTTTCTTT.

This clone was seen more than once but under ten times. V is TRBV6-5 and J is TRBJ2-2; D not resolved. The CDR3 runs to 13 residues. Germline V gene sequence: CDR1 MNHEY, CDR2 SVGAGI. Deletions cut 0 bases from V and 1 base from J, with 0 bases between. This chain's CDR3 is CASSYSNTGELFF. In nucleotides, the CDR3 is TGTGCCAGCAGTTACTCGAACACCGGGGAGCTGTTTTTT.